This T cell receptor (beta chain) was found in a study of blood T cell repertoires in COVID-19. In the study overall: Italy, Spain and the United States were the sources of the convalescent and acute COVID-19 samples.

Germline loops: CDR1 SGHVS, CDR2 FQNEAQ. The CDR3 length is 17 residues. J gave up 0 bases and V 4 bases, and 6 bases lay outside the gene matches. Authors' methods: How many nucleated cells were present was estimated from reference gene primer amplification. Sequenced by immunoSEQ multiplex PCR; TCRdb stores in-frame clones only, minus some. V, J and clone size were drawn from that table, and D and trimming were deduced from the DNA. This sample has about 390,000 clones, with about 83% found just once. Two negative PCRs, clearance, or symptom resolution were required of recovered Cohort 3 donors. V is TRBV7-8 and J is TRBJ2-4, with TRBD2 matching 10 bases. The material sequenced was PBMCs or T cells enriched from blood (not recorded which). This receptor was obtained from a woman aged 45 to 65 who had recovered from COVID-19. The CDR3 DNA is TGTGCCAGCAGCTCCTTACTAGCGGGGCTAGCCAAAAACATTCAGTACTTC. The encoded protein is CASSSLLAGLAKNIQYF.